This TCR beta chain comes out of a study of T cell repertoires in cytomegalovirus infection (dated by TCRdb to the late 2010s). About the full investigation: Peptide stimulations targeted recently identified HLA-C-restricted CMV epitopes, whose presentation resists viral immunomodulation, together with well-studied HLA-B-restricted epitopes. The HLA type of each donor mattered for the analysis, because public TCR beta signatures pointed to carriage of CMV infection along with the matching HLA type. The research as a whole found: In the ex vivo response, HLA-C-restricted CMV-specific TCR beta clonotypes were dominant, and in two of eight donors the single most frequent clonotype came from this HLA-C-restricted group. Carriers of CMV infection plus the relevant HLA type were discriminated by the cumulative frequency of public TCR beta family members in the study cohort and in an independent roughly 370-donor cohort.

The CDR3 runs 12 residues from the cysteine to the phenylalanine. Only the CDR3 DNA stays, 36 bases, in frame from base 1. Cut back by 4 bases and 9 bases, the V and J ends lie 9 bases apart. For CDR1 and CDR2, the germline V gene lists KGHDR and SFDVKD. Sequenced on an Illumina HiSeq 1500. TCRdb took the public reads, trimmed them with fastp at Q25, ran MiXCR for clone calling and kept in-frame beta chains. Each CDR3 protein gets just one entry, which takes the most common genes and DNA from the rows behind it. The sample table holds roughly 500,000 distinct CDR3 sequences, of which around 30% were seen once. The top ten clonotypes cover 17% of the sample. This clonotype was seen more than once but under ten times. Its antigen specificity is not known. No much larger clone exists at a distance of one base, and base qualities are not known. The sample's treatment or condition label, decoded: in vitro stimulation with specific CMV peptide epitopes to enrich CMV-specific T cells.

The sequence was obtained from a human donor in good health (CMV status not recorded). Some clones in this sample may be carry-over from other donors' samples. Material: cultured PBMCs, obtained from culture after CMV antigen stimulation. The chain joins TRBV24-1 to TRBJ2-1; the D gene remains uncertain. The base sequence is TGTGCCACCAGTGAGTACATAGGTGAGCAGTTCTTC. Protein translation: CATSEYIGEQFF.